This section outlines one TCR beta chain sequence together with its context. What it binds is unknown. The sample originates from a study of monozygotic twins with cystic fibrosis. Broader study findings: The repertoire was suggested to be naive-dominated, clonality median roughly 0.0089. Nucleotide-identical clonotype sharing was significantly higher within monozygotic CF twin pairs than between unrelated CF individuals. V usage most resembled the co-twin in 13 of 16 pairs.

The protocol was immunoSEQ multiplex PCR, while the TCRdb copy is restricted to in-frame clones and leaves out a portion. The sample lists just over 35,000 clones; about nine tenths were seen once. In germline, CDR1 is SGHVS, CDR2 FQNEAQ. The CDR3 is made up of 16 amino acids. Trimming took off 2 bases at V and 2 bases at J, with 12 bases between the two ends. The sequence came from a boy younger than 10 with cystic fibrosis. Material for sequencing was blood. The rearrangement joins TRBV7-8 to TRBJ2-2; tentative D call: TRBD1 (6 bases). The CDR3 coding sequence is TGTGCCAGCAGCTTACTGTGGACAGCCAACACCGGGGAGCTGTTTTTT. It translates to CASSLLWTANTGELFF.